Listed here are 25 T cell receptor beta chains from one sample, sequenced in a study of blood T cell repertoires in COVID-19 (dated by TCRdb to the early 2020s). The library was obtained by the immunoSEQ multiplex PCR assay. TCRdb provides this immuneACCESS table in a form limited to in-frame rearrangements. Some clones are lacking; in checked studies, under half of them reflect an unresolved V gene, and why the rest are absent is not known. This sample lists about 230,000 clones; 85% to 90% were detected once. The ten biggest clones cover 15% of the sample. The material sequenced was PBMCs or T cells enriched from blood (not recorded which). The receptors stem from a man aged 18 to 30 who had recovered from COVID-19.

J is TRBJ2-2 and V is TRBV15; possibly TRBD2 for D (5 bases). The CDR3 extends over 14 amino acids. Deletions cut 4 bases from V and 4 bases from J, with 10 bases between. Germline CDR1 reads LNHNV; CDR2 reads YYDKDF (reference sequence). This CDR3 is CATSTDYFTGELFF. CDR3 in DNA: TGTGCCACCAGCACAGACTACTTCACCGGGGAGCTGTTTTTT.

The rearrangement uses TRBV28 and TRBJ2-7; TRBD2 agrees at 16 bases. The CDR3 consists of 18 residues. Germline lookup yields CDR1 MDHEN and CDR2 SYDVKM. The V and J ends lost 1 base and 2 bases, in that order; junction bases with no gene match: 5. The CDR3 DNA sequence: TGTGCCAGCAGTTTATTTGTGGGACTAGCGGGAGGGACCTACGAGCAGTACTTC. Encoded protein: CASSLFVGLAGGTYEQYF.

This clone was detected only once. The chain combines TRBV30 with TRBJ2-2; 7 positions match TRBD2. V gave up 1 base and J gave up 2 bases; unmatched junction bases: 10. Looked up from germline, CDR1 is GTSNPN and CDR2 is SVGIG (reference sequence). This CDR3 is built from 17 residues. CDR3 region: CAWSERAGIPNTGELFF. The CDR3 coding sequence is TGTGCCTGGAGTGAGCGAGCGGGGATCCCTAACACCGGGGAGCTGTTTTTT.

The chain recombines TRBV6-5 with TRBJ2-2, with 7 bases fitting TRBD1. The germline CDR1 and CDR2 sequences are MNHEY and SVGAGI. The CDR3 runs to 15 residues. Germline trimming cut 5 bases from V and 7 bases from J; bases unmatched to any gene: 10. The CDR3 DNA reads TGTGCCAGCAGTCACATGACAGGGTCGGGCGGGGAGCTGTTTTTT. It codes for CASSHMTGSGGELFF.

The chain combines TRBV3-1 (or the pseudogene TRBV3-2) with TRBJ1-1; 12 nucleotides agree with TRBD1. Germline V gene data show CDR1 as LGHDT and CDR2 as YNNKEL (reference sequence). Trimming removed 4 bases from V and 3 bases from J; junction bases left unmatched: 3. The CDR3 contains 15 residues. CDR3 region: CASSPGTGGDTEAFF. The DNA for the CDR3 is TGTGCCAGCAGCCCCGGGACAGGGGGCGACACTGAAGCTTTCTTT.

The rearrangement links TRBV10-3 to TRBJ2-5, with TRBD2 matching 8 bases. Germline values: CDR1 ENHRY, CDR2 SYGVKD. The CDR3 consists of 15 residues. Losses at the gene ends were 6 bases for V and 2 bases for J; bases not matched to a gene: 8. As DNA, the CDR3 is TGTGCCATCAGCACCGGGACTAGTTCTCAAGAGACCCAGTACTTC. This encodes CAISTGTSSQETQYF.

In DNA form, the CDR3 reads TGTGCCAGCAGTTACTCGAATACCGCAGTGAATGAACTGTTTTTT. Translated, it gives CASSYSNTAVNELFF. This chain uses TRBV6-5 with TRBJ1-4; D is undetermined. The germline CDR1 and CDR2 sequences are MNHEY and SVGAGI. With 0 bases removed from V and 12 bases from J, the gap between germline ends came to 17 bases. This CDR3 is built from 15 residues.

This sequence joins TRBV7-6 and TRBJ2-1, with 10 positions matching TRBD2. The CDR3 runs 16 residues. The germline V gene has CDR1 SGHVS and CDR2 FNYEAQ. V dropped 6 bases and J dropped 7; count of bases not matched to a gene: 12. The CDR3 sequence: CASSPEREGVGNEQFF. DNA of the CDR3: TGTGCCAGCAGTCCTGAGCGGGAGGGGGTAGGTAATGAGCAGTTCTTC.

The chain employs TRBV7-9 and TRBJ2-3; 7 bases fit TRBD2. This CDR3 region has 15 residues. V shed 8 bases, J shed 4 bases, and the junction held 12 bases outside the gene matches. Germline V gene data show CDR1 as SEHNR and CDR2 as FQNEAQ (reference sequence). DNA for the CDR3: TGTGCCAGCGCTGAAGCGGGAATGTTCGCAGATACGCAGTATTTT. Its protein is CASAEAGMFADTQYF.

In nucleotides, the CDR3 is TGTGCCAGCCCTGACAGGGGGCGAGCTCAGCCCCAGCATTTT. It specifies CASPDRGRAQPQHF. This sequence joins TRBV19 and TRBJ1-5; TRBD1 matches 10 bases. Trimming took 9 bases from V and 6 from J; bases not matched to a gene: 8. The CDR3 contains 14 residues. The germline gives CDR1 LNHDA, CDR2 SQIVND (reference sequence).

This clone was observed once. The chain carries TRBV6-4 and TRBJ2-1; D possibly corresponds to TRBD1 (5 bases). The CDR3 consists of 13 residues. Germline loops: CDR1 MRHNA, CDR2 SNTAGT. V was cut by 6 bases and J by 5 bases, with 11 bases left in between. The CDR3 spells CASSLGANNEQFF. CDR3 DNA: TGTGCCAGCAGCCTAGGGGCGAACAATGAGCAGTTCTTC.

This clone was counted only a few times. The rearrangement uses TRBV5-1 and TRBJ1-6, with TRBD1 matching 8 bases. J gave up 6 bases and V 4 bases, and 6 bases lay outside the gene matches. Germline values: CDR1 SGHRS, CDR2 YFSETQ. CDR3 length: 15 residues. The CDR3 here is CASSVGTGVNSPLHF. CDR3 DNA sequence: TGCGCCAGCAGCGTTGGGACAGGAGTTAATTCACCCCTCCACTTT.

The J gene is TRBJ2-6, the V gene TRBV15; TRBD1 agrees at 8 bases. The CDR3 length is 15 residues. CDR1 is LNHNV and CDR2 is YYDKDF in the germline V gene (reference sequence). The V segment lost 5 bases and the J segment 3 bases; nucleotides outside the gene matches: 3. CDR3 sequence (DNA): TGTGCCACCAGCCCTGGGACAGGTGGGGCCAACGTCCTGACTTTC. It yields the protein CATSPGTGGANVLTF.

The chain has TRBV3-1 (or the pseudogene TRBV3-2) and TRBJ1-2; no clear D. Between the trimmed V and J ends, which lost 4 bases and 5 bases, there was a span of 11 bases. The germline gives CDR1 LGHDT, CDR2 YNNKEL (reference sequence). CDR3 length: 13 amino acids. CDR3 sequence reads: CASSREGGYGYTF. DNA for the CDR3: TGTGCCAGCAGCCGAGAAGGCGGATATGGCTACACCTTC.

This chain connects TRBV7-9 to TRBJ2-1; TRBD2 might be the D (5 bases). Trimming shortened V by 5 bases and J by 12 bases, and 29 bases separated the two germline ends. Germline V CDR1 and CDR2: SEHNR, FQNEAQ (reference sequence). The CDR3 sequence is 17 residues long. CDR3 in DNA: TGTGCCAGCAGCGCAGGTGCCGGGCCCCCCTCCCTCGGGGTGCAGTTCTTC. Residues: CASSAGAGPPSLGVQFF.

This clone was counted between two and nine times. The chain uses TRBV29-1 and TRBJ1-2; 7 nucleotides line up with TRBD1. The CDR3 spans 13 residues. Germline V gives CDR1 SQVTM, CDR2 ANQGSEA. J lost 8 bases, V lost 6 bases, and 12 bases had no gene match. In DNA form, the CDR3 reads TGCAGCGTAACAGGGGCGTCAACGGTAGGCTACACCTTC. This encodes CSVTGASTVGYTF.

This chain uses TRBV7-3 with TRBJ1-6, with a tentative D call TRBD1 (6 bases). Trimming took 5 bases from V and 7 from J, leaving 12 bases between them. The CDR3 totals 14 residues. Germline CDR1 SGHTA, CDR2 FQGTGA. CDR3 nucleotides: TGTGCCAGCAGCCTAGGGGGGGGGAATTCACCCCTCCACTTT. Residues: CASSLGGGNSPLHF.

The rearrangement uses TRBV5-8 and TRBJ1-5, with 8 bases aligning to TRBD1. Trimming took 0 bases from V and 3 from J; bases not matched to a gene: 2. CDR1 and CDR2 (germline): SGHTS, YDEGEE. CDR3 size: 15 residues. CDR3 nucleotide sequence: TGTGCCAGCAGCTTGGGGACAGGGTACAATCAGCCCCAGCATTTT. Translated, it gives CASSLGTGYNQPQHF.

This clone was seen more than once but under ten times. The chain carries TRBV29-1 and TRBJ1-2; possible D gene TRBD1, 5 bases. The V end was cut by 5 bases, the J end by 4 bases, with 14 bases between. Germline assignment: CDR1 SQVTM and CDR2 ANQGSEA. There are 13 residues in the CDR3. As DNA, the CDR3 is TGCAGCGTTAGGCGGGGAGGGACCTATGGCTACACCTTC. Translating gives CSVRRGGTYGYTF.

CDR3 amino acids: CASSLWVPGWPSEAFF. Here the CDR3 DNA reads TGTGCCAGCAGCTTATGGGTCCCAGGGTGGCCCTCTGAAGCTTTCTTT. The chain combines TRBV7-9 with TRBJ1-1; D is perhaps TRBD1 (5 bases). V shed 2 bases and J shed 6 bases, with 19 bases lying between them. CDR1 and CDR2 (germline): SEHNR, FQNEAQ (reference sequence). The CDR3 totals 16 residues.

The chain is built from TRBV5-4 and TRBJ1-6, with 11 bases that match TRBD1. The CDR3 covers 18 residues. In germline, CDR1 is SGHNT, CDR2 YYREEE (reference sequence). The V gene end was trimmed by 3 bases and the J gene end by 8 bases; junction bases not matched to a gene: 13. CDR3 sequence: CASSYGTGGNHRDSPLHF. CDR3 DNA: TGTGCCAGCAGCTACGGGACAGGGGGGAACCATCGGGATTCACCCCTCCACTTT.

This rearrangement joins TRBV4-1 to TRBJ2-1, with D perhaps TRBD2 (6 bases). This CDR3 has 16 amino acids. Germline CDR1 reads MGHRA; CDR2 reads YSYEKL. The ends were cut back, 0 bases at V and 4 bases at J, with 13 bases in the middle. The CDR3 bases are TGCGCCAGCAGCCAAGATGGAGGGATACAGTACAATGAGCAGTTCTTC. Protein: CASSQDGGIQYNEQFF.

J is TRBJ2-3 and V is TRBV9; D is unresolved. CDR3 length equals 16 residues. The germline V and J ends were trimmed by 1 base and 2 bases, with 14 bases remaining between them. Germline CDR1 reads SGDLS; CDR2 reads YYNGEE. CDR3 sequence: CASSVLGDWATDTQYF. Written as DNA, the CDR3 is TGTGCCAGCAGCGTACTGGGCGATTGGGCCACAGATACGCAGTATTTT.

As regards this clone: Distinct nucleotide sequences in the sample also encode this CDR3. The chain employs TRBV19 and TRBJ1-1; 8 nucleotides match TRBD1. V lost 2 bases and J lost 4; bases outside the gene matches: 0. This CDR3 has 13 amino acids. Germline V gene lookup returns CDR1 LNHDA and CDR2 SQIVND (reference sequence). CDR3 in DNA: TGTGCCAGTAGTATAACAGGGGGCACTGAAGCTTTCTTT. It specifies CASSITGGTEAFF.

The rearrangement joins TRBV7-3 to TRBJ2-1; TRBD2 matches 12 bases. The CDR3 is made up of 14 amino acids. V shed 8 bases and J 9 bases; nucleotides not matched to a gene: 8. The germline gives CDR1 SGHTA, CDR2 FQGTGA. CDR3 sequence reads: CASLAGGIGPEQFF. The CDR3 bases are TGTGCCAGCCTAGCGGGGGGGATTGGTCCTGAGCAGTTCTTC.